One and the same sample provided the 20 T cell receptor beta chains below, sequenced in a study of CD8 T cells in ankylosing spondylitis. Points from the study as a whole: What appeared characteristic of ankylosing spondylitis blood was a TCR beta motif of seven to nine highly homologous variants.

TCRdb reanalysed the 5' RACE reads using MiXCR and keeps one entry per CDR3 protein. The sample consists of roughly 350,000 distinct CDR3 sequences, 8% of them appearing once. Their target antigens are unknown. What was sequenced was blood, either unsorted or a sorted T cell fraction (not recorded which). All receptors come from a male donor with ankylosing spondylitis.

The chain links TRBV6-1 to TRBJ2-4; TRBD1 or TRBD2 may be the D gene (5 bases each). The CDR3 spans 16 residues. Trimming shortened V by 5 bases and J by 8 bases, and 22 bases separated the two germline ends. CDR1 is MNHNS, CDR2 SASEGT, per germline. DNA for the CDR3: TGTGCCAGCAGTAAACAGTTACCGGGACCGCAAGACATTCAGTACTTC. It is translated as CASSKQLPGPQDIQYF.

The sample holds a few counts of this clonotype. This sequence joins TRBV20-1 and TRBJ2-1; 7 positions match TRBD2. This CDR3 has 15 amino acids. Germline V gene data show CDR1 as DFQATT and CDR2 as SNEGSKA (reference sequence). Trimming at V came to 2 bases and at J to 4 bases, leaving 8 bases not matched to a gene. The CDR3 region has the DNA TGCAGTGCTAGACCTGCGGGAGAAAGGTACAATGAGCAGTTCTTC. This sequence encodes CSARPAGERYNEQFF.

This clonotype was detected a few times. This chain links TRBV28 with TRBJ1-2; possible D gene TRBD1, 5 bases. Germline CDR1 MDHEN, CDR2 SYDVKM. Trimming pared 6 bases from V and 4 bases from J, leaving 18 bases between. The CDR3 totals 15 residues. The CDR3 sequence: CASSRDPVQVYGYTF. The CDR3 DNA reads TGTGCCAGCAGCCGCGATCCGGTACAGGTCTATGGCTACACCTTC.

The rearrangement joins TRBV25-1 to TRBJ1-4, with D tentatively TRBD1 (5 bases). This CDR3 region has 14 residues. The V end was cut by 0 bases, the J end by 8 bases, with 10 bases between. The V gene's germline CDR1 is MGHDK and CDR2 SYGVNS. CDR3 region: CASSEYAGTEKLFF. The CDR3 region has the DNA TGTGCCAGCAGTGAATATGCAGGGACGGAAAAACTGTTTTTT.

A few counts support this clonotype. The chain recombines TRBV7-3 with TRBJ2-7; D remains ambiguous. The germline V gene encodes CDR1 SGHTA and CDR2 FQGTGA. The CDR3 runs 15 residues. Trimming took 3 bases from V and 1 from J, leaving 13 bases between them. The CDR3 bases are TGTGCCAGCAGCTTGTACACCGATTTGTCCTACGAGCAGTACTTC. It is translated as CASSLYTDLSYEQYF.

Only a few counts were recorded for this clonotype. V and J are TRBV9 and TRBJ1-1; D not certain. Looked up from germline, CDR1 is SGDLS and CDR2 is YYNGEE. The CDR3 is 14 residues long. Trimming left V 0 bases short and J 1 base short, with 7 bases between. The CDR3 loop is CASSVVSKNTEAFF. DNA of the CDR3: TGTGCCAGCAGCGTAGTGAGTAAGAACACTGAAGCTTTCTTT.

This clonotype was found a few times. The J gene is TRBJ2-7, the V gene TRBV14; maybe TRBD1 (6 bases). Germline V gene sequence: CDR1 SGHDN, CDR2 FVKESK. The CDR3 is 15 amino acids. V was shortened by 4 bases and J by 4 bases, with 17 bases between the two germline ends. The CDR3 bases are TGTGCCAGCAGCCTACCCTACAGGGCTGCGTACGAGCAGTACTTC. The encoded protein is CASSLPYRAAYEQYF.

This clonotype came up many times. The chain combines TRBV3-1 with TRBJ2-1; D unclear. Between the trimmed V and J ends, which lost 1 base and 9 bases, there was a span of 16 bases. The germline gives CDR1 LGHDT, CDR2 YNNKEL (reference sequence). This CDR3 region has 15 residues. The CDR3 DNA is TGTGCCAGCAGCCAAGCCCCCGGCGGAGTATCTGAGCAGTTCTTC. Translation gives CASSQAPGGVSEQFF.

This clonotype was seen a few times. The CDR3 is CATKLGFNTGELFF. The CDR3 DNA is TGCGCCACCAAACTTGGCTTTAACACCGGGGAGCTGTTTTTT. The chain recombines TRBV10-2 with TRBJ2-2; unclear D gene. CDR1 is WSHSY, CDR2 SAAADI, per germline. V lost 10 bases and J 2 bases, leaving 14 bases between the germline ends. This CDR3 contains 14 residues.

The CDR3 loop reads CSANRVNTEAFF. As DNA, the CDR3 is TGCAGTGCCAACAGGGTTAACACTGAAGCTTTCTTT. This chain connects TRBV20-1 to TRBJ1-1, with a weak D call TRBD1 (6 bases). This CDR3 is 12 amino acids long. Germline loops: CDR1 DFQATT, CDR2 SNEGSKA (reference sequence). The V end lost 6 bases, the J end lost 2 bases, and 10 bases lay between the germline ends.

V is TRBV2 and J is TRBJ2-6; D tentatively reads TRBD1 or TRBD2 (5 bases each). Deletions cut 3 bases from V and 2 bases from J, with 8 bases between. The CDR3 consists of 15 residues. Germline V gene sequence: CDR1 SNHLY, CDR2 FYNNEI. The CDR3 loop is CASSDWGTGANVLTF. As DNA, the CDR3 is TGTGCCAGCAGTGACTGGGGGACTGGGGCCAACGTCCTGACTTTC.

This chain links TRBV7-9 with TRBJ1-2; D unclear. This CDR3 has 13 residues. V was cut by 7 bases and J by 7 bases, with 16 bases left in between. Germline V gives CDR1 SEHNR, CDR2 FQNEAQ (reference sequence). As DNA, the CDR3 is TGTGCCAGCACCACGACCGTAGCTTCTGGCTACACCTTC. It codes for CASTTTVASGYTF.

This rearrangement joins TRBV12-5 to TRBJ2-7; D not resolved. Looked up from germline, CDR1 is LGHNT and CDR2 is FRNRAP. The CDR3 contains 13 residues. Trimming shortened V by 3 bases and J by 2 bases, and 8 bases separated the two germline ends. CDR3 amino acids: CASGFGGAYEQYF. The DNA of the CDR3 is TGTGCTAGTGGTTTCGGTGGGGCCTACGAGCAGTACTTC.

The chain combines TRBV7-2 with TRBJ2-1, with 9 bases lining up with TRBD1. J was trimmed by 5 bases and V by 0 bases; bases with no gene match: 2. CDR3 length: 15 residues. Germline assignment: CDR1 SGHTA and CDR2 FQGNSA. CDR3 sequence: CASSLAGTGNNEQFF. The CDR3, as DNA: TGTGCCAGCAGCTTAGCCGGGACAGGGAACAATGAGCAGTTCTTC.

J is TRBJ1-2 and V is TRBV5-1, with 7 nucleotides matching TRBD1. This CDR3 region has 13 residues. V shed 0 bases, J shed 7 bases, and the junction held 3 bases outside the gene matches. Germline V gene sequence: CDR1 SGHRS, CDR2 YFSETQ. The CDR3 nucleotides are TGCGCCAGCAGCTTGGTGGAGGGGGCTGGCTACACCTTC. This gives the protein CASSLVEGAGYTF.

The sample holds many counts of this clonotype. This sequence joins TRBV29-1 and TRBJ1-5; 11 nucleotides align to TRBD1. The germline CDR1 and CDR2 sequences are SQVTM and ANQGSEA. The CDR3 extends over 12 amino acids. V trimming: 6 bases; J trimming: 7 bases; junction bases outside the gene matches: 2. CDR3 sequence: CSVGQGDQPQHF. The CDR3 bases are TGCAGCGTGGGACAGGGGGACCAGCCCCAGCATTTT. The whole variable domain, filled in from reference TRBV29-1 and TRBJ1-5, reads SAVISQKPSRDICQRGTSLTIQCQVDSQVTMMFWYRQQPGQSLTLIATANQGSEATYESGFVIDKFPISRPNLTFSTLTVSNMSPEDSSIYLCSVGQGDQPQHFGDGTRLSIL.

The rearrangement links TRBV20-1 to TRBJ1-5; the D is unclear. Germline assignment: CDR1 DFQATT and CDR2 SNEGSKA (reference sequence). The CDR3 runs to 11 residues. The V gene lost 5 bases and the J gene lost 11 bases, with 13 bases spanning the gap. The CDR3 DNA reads TGCAGTGCTGGAGCCTATGGGGCCCAGCATTTT. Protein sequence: CSAGAYGAQHF.

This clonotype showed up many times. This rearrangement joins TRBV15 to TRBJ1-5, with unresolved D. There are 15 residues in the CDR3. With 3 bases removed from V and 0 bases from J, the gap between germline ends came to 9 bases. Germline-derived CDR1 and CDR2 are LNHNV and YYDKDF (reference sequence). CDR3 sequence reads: CATSSRANSNQPQHF. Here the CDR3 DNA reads TGTGCCACCAGCAGCCGGGCTAATAGCAATCAGCCCCAGCATTTT. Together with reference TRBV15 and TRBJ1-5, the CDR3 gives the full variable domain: DAMVIQNPRYQVTQFGKPVTLSCSQTLNHNVMYWYQQKSSQAPKLLFHYYDKDFNNEADTPDNFQSRRPNTSFCFLDIRSPGLGDTAMYLCATSSRANSNQPQHFGDGTRLSIL.

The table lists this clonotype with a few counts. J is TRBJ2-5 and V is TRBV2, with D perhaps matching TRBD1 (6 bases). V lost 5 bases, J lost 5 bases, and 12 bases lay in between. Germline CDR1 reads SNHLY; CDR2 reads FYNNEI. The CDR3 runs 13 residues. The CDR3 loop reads CASSTQGLETQYF. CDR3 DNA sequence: TGTGCCAGCAGTACCCAGGGGTTGGAGACCCAGTACTTC.

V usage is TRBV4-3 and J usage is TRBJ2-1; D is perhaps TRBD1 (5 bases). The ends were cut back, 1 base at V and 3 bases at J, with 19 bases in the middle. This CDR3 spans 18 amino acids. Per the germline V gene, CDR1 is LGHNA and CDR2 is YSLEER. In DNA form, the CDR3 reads TGCGCCAGCAGCCAAGGGTCGTCAGGGCCCGCAGTCTACAATGAGCAGTTCTTC. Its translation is CASSQGSSGPAVYNEQFF.